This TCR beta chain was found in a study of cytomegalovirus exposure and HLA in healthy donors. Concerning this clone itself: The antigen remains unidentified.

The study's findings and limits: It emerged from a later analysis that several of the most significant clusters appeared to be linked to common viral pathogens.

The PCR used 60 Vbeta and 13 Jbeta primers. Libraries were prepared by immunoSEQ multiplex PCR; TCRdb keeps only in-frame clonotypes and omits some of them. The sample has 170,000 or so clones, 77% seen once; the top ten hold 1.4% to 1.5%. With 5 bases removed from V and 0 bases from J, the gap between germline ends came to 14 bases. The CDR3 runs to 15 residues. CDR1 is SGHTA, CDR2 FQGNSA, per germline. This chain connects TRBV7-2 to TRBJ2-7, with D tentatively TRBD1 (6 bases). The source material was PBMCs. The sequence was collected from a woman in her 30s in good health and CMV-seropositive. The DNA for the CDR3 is TGTGCCAGCAGCGCAAATACAGGGTTCTCCTACGAGCAGTACTTC. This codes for CASSANTGFSYEQYF.